Detailed here is one T cell receptor beta chain. What it recognizes is unknown. The data stem from a study of OX40 agonist ivuxolimab in advanced cancers. Study at large: Ivuxolimab doses were 0.01, 0.1, 0.3, 1.5, 3 or 10 mg/kg every 2 weeks. Study results and limitations: In CD8+ T cells, expanded clones were on average more numerous than in CD4+.

Repertoires were generated with immunoSEQ multiplex PCR, while TCRdb's copy carries only in-frame clones and drops some. This sample has around 70,000 clones, with approximately 86% found just once. The TCR comes from an adult with an advanced solid tumor such as melanoma, head and neck, liver or kidney cancer. Sequencing used CD4+ or CD8+ T cells sorted from blood, obtained in a trial of the OX40 agonist ivuxolimab.

CDR3 loop: CASSISGGRNIQYF. Here the CDR3 DNA reads TGTGCCAGCAGCATCTCAGGGGGCCGCAACATTCAGTACTTC. The chain has TRBV7-2 and TRBJ2-4; 8 bases line up with TRBD1. The CDR3 totals 14 residues. CDR1 and CDR2 from the germline V gene are SGHTA and FQGNSA. The V and J ends lost 5 bases and 7 bases, in that order; junction bases with no gene match: 7.